This TCR beta chain appears in the sequencing data of a study of OX40 agonist ivuxolimab in advanced cancers. For the study at large: In this cohort, patients received ivuxolimab, an agonistic anti-OX40 (CD134) antibody.

TCRdb's table, derived via immunoSEQ multiplex PCR, lists solely in-frame clones and lacks some. The data contain 20,000 to 25,000 clones, roughly nine tenths of them singletons. Trimming left V 1 base short and J 8 bases short, with 12 bases between. The CDR3 contains 14 residues. Germline assignment: CDR1 SGHNT and CDR2 YENEEA. The sequence was obtained from an adult with an advanced solid tumor such as melanoma, head and neck, liver or kidney cancer. J is TRBJ2-1 and V is TRBV11-3, with D perhaps TRBD2 (5 bases). This material consisted of CD4+ or CD8+ T cells sorted from blood, taken in a trial of the OX40 agonist ivuxolimab. CDR3 coding DNA: TGTGCCAGCAGCTTAGGAGGGTTCGGGGATGAGCAGTTCTTC. It yields the protein CASSLGGFGDEQFF.